The subject of this entry is one TCR beta chain. Its matching antigen is unknown. This record comes from a study of blood T cells in healthy people across ages. Each sample yielded at least 6 micrograms of PBMC total RNA. CDR3 length: 17 residues. Trimming cost V 0 bases and J 1 base, with 16 bases left between them. CDR1 SGDLS and CDR2 YYNGEE come from the germline V gene. A second PCR, run for about 6 to 12 cycles, used a sample-barcoded 5' primer plus a J-beta primer mix. Researchers report that each sample yielded at least 2.5 million CDR3-containing paired-end reads. MiXCR was run by TCRdb on the 5' RACE reads, yielding one entry per CDR3 protein. The sample holds approximately 820,000 distinct CDR3 sequences; 40% to 50% are singletons and the top ten take around 18%. Study observations and caveats: Compared with aged donors, long-lived donors showed fewer expanded clones, suggesting selection. Strongly correlated with naive T cell percentage was TCR beta diversity.

The source is a man aged 60-69 years in good health. Sample: blood. The chain couples TRBV9 to TRBJ2-5; D is possibly TRBD2 (7 bases). CDR3 loop: CASSVDARGGFQETQYF. The CDR3 DNA follows: TGTGCCAGCAGCGTAGACGCGAGGGGGGGGTTCCAAGAGACCCAGTACTTC. Full variable domain (remainder filled in from reference TRBV9 and TRBJ2-5): DSGVTQTPKHLITATGQRVTLRCSPRSGDLSVYWYQQSLDQGLQFLIQYYNGEERAKGNILERFSAQQFPDLHSELNLSSLELGDSALYFCASSVDARGGFQETQYFGPGTRLLVL.